Listed here are 29 T cell receptor beta chains from one sample, sequenced in a study of blood T cell repertoires in COVID-19. Profiling relied on immunoSEQ multiplex PCR, and the TCRdb table lists in-frame clones only, not all of them. The sample has over 100,000 clones; around nine tenths are singletons. Sequencing was carried out using peripheral blood. These receptor sequences come from a middle-aged man with acute or convalescent COVID-19.

This chain uses TRBV4-3 with TRBJ2-5; D is perhaps TRBD2 (6 bases). Trimming shortened V by 1 base and J by 2 bases, and 11 bases separated the two germline ends. CDR3 length: 15 residues. The V gene's germline CDR1 is LGHNA and CDR2 YSLEER. The CDR3 is CASSQGLARQETQYF. In nucleotides, the CDR3 is TGCGCCAGCAGCCAAGGGCTAGCGCGGCAAGAGACCCAGTACTTC.

The CDR3 loop reads CASSSQGGPETQYF. The CDR3, as DNA: TGCGCCAGCAGCTCACAGGGGGGTCCGGAGACCCAGTACTTC. V gene TRBV5-1 combines with J gene TRBJ2-5, with 8 bases aligning to TRBD1. Looked up from germline, CDR1 is SGHRS and CDR2 is YFSETQ. The CDR3 totals 14 residues. V was pared by 3 bases and J by 5 bases, with 6 bases of the junction left unmatched.

This chain connects TRBV7-9 to TRBJ2-2; 10 nucleotides agree with TRBD2. This CDR3 has 19 amino acids. The germline gives CDR1 SEHNR, CDR2 FQNEAQ (reference sequence). J lost 0 bases, V lost 5 bases, and 12 bases had no gene match. The CDR3 nucleotides read TGTGCCAGCAGCCCGCGGACTAGCGGAAGATCCGCGAACACCGGGGAGCTGTTTTTT. It is translated as CASSPRTSGRSANTGELFF.

The J gene is TRBJ1-2, the V gene TRBV30; no firm D call. Looked up from germline, CDR1 is GTSNPN and CDR2 is SVGIG (reference sequence). The CDR3 is 13 residues long. The germline V and J ends were trimmed by 3 bases and 4 bases, with 12 bases remaining between them. CDR3 in amino acids: CAWRDADSYGYTF. CDR3 sequence (DNA): TGTGCCTGGAGAGACGCCGACTCCTATGGCTACACCTTC. Full variable domain (remainder filled in from reference TRBV30 and TRBJ1-2): SQTIHQWPATLVQPVGSPLSLECTVEGTSNPNLYWYRQAAGRGLQLLFYSVGIGQISSEVPQNLSASRPQDRQFILSSKKLLLSDSGFYLCAWRDADSYGYTFGSGTRLTVV.

V and J are TRBV7-9 and TRBJ2-6; D is perhaps TRBD1 (6 bases). The ends were cut back, 3 bases at V and 0 bases at J, with 12 bases in the middle. In germline, CDR1 is SEHNR, CDR2 FQNEAQ (reference sequence). CDR3 length: 17 residues. CDR3 region: CASSLSTGRSGANVLTF. The DNA of the CDR3 is TGTGCCAGCAGCTTGTCGACAGGTCGCTCTGGGGCCAACGTCCTGACTTTC.

This sequence joins TRBV7-9 and TRBJ1-2; D might be TRBD1 (6 bases). Trimming stripped 6 bases from V and 6 bases from J, with 17 bases between. Germline CDR1 is SEHNR and CDR2 is FQNEAQ (reference sequence). The CDR3 runs to 14 residues. The CDR3 DNA is TGTGCCAGCAGAGAAGTTAGGGAGGGGGATGGCTACACCTTC. It is translated as CASREVREGDGYTF. The full variable domain, rest sourced from reference TRBV7-9 and TRBJ1-2, is DTGVSQNPRHKITKRGQNVTFRCDPISEHNRLYWYRQTLGQGPEFLTYFQNEAQLEKSRLLSDRFSAERPKGSFSTLEIQRTEQGDSAMYLCASREVREGDGYTFGSGTRLTVV.

Comment on this clone: Additional DNA sequences in this sample encode the identical CDR3. The gene calls are TRBV7-3 and TRBJ2-2; 14 nucleotides match TRBD2. The CDR3 contains 16 residues. Per the germline V gene, CDR1 is SGHTA and CDR2 is FQGTGA. Trimming removed 5 bases from V and 4 bases from J; junction bases left unmatched: 3. The CDR3 DNA reads TGTGCCAGCAGCCTCGGACTAGCGGGGGGCACCGGGGAGCTGTTTTTT. Protein sequence: CASSLGLAGGTGELFF.

The chain carries TRBV12-3 or TRBV12-4 and TRBJ1-1; no firm D call. CDR3 length: 12 amino acids. V was shortened by 6 bases and J by 4 bases, with 9 bases between the two germline ends. Here the CDR3 reads CASSPQSTEAFF. CDR3 nucleotide sequence: TGTGCCAGCAGCCCACAGAGCACTGAAGCTTTCTTT.

The chain uses TRBV19 and TRBJ2-7; the match to TRBD2 covers 9 bases. The germline V gene has CDR1 LNHDA and CDR2 SQIVND (reference sequence). The CDR3 has 14 residues. V shed 4 bases and J 3 bases; nucleotides not matched to a gene: 4. The CDR3 DNA reads as TGTGCCAGTAGTACCCAGACTAGCGGCTACGAGCAGTACTTC. Translated: CASSTQTSGYEQYF.

This clone was seen once. This chain uses TRBV6-5 with TRBJ1-1; a weak D match, TRBD1 (5 bases). The germline V gene encodes CDR1 MNHEY and CDR2 SVGAGI. Between the trimmed V and J ends, which lost 0 bases and 8 bases, there was a span of 13 bases. The CDR3 covers 14 residues. The CDR3 nucleotides are TGTGCCAGCAGTTACTCCGGTGATAGGGGAGAAGCTTTCTTT. Protein product: CASSYSGDRGEAFF.

The CDR3 region has the DNA TGCGCCAGCAGTGATCAAGCCGGGAGTGGCTACGAGCAGTACTTC. Translated: CASSDQAGSGYEQYF. The chain joins TRBV10-2 to TRBJ2-7, with a tentative D call TRBD2 (6 bases). V lost 3 bases to trimming and J lost 3 bases, with 15 bases between them. This CDR3 contains 15 residues. Germline CDR1 WSHSY, CDR2 SAAADI.

The V call is TRBV4-1, the J call TRBJ2-2; D gene uncertain. Trimming took off 2 bases at V and 2 bases at J, with 12 bases between the two ends. Germline V gene lookup returns CDR1 MGHRA and CDR2 YSYEKL. The CDR3 is made up of 16 amino acids. This CDR3 is CASSQPSNSNTGELFF. The CDR3 DNA follows: TGCGCCAGCAGCCAACCGAGCAACAGTAACACCGGGGAGCTGTTTTTT.

The gene calls are TRBV29-1 and TRBJ2-1; 8 bases align to TRBD1. This CDR3 has 15 amino acids. Per germline, CDR1 SQVTM and CDR2 ANQGSEA. Germline trimming cut 6 bases from V and 7 bases from J; bases unmatched to any gene: 14. The CDR3 DNA reads as TGCAGCGTCGGCCGCCGGACAGGGCTGAGGAATGAGCAGTTCTTC. Encoded protein: CSVGRRTGLRNEQFF.

J is TRBJ1-6 and V is TRBV5-4, with 8 bases matching TRBD1. CDR1 is SGHNT and CDR2 is YYREEE in the germline V gene (reference sequence). CDR3 size: 15 residues. The V gene end was trimmed by 3 bases and the J gene end by 7 bases; junction bases not matched to a gene: 6. The CDR3 region is CASSWYTGGNSPLHF. In DNA form, the CDR3 reads TGTGCCAGCAGCTGGTACACAGGGGGAAATTCACCCCTCCACTTT.

The V and J genes are TRBV3-1 (or the pseudogene TRBV3-2) and TRBJ1-1; 8 bases agree with TRBD1. J gave up 1 base and V 7 bases, and 5 bases lay outside the gene matches. Per germline, CDR1 LGHDT and CDR2 YNNKEL (reference sequence). The CDR3 is 14 residues long. The CDR3 sequence is CASTLGQGNTEAFF. The CDR3, as DNA: TGTGCCAGCACCCTCGGACAGGGGAACACTGAAGCTTTCTTT.

As regards this clone: One end of the junction fails to match germline, which may point to a read error. The V gene is TRBV6-1, the J gene TRBJ1-5; no reliable D call. The CDR3 has 13 residues. From germline, CDR1 is MNHNS and CDR2 SASEGT. CDR3 in DNA: TGTGCCAGCACTGAAGGGCGCAATCAGCCCCAGCATTTT. This sequence encodes CASTEGRNQPQHF.

The chain has TRBV5-1 and TRBJ2-1, with 10 bases matching TRBD1. CDR3 length equals 18 residues. After removal of 0 bases from V and 3 bases from J, the junction contained 9 bases not matched to a gene. CDR1 and CDR2 from the germline V gene are SGHRS and YFSETQ. The CDR3 protein is CASSLDSRDRGLYNEQFF. The CDR3 bases are TGCGCCAGCAGCTTGGATTCCCGGGACAGGGGCCTCTACAATGAGCAGTTCTTC.

The chain uses TRBV7-9 and TRBJ2-1, with D maybe TRBD2 (5 bases). The CDR3 runs to 14 residues. V lost 6 bases, J lost 6 bases, and 15 bases lay in between. Germline assignment: CDR1 SEHNR and CDR2 FQNEAQ (reference sequence). The CDR3, as DNA: TGTGCCAGCAGGCGCTCGGTAACTAGCAATGAGCAGTTCTTC. Protein: CASRRSVTSNEQFF.

In its sample, this clone was seen once. The chain combines TRBV6-2 or TRBV6-3 with TRBJ1-6, with a weak D call TRBD1 (5 bases). Per the germline V gene, CDR1 is MNHEY and CDR2 is SVGEGT. The CDR3 is made up of 14 amino acids. V dropped 5 bases and J dropped 9 bases, with 14 bases sitting between them. The CDR3, as DNA: TGTGCCAGCAGTCAGACCGGGGGAGGTTCACCCCTCCACTTT. This gives the protein CASSQTGGGSPLHF.

This rearrangement joins TRBV5-6 to TRBJ1-3; 7 bases agree with TRBD1. J lost 7 bases, V lost 4 bases, and 5 bases had no gene match. Per the germline V gene, CDR1 is SGHDT and CDR2 is YYEEEE. This CDR3 region has 13 residues. CDR3 amino acids: CASSQGGRNTIYF. CDR3 in DNA: TGTGCCAGCAGCCAAGGGGGCCGCAACACCATATATTTT.

The rearrangement joins TRBV11-2 to TRBJ2-3; D possibly corresponds to TRBD2 (5 bases). The length of the CDR3 is 16 residues. V was trimmed by 5 bases and J by 1 base, leaving 16 bases between them. The germline V gene has CDR1 SGHAT and CDR2 FQNNGV. CDR3 DNA sequence: TGTGCCAGCAGCCCTTTCCCTAAGAGGGGCACAGATACGCAGTATTTT. Translating gives CASSPFPKRGTDTQYF. The full variable domain, completed using reference TRBV11-2 and TRBJ2-3, is EAGVAQSPRYKIIEKRQSVAFWCNPISGHATLYWYQQILGQGPKLLIQFQNNGVVDDSQLPKDRFSAERLKGVDSTLKIQPAKLEDSAVYLCASSPFPKRGTDTQYFGPGTRLTVL.

With regard to this clone: Additional DNA sequences in this sample encode the identical CDR3. The chain carries TRBV12-3 or TRBV12-4 and TRBJ2-7; D may be TRBD2 (5 bases). The CDR3 sequence is 13 residues long. The V and J ends lost 1 base and 4 bases respectively, with 8 bases between them. The chain's CDR3 is CASSLGTSYEQYF. CDR3 coding DNA: TGTGCCAGCAGTTTAGGGACTTCTTACGAGCAGTACTTC.

This chain uses TRBV19 with TRBJ1-1; 7 bases match TRBD1. Germline V lookup: CDR1 LNHDA, CDR2 SQIVND (reference sequence). This CDR3 contains 13 residues. V lost 7 bases and J lost 6; bases outside the gene matches: 8. For the CDR3, the DNA is TGTGCCAGTATCAACAGGGGTTCGTCTGAAGCTTTCTTT. Translation gives CASINRGSSEAFF.

This chain connects TRBV30 to TRBJ1-1; 7 bases agree with TRBD1. Germline assignment: CDR1 GTSNPN and CDR2 SVGIG (reference sequence). V lost 2 bases and J lost 6; bases outside the gene matches: 6. The length of the CDR3 is 13 residues. The CDR3 DNA reads as TGTGCCTGGAGTCTAGACAGGGCCGCTGAAGCTTTCTTT. As protein: CAWSLDRAAEAFF.

This clone has a single count. V usage is TRBV15 and J usage is TRBJ1-1, with 9 nucleotides matching TRBD1. The CDR3 extends over 14 amino acids. The V gene's germline CDR1 is LNHNV and CDR2 YYDKDF (reference sequence). V trimming: 7 bases; J trimming: 5 bases; junction bases outside the gene matches: 8. For the CDR3, the DNA is TGTGCCACCAACCCCCGGACAGGGGATACTGAAGCTTTCTTT. Translation: CATNPRTGDTEAFF. Drawing the rest from reference TRBV15 and TRBJ1-1, the complete variable domain is DAMVIQNPRYQVTQFGKPVTLSCSQTLNHNVMYWYQQKSSQAPKLLFHYYDKDFNNEADTPDNFQSRRPNTSFCFLDIRSPGLGDTAMYLCATNPRTGDTEAFFGQGTRLTVV.

V is TRBV10-3 and J is TRBJ1-3; D remains unclear. Germline V gene sequence: CDR1 ENHRY, CDR2 SYGVKD. CDR3 length: 13 residues. V was pared by 8 bases and J by 0 bases, with 8 bases between. The CDR3 is CAIEPGSGNTIYF. Written as DNA, the CDR3 is TGTGCCATCGAGCCGGGCTCTGGAAACACCATATATTTT.

The chain uses TRBV6-2 or TRBV6-3 and TRBJ2-7, with 7 bases fitting TRBD1. The CDR3 contains 13 residues. Germline V CDR1 and CDR2: MNHEY, SVGEGT. J was trimmed by 5 bases and V by 6 bases; bases with no gene match: 7. The CDR3 here is CASSGRGRNEQYF. The CDR3, as DNA: TGTGCCAGCAGCGGAAGGGGGCGGAACGAGCAGTACTTC.

The rearrangement links TRBV5-6 to TRBJ1-6; D not certain. Germline V lookup: CDR1 SGHDT, CDR2 YYEEEE. This CDR3 has 19 amino acids. Between the trimmed V and J ends, which lost 2 bases and 0 bases, there was a span of 18 bases. The CDR3 DNA reads TGTGCCAGCAGCTTACGACGATCAGGTCCGAGCTCCTATAATTCACCCCTCCACTTT. Residues: CASSLRRSGPSSYNSPLHF. Supplemented by reference TRBV5-6 and TRBJ1-6, the full variable domain reads DAGVTQSPTHLIKTRGQQVTLRCSPKSGHDTVSWYQQALGQGPQFIFQYYEEEERQRGNFPDRFSGHQFPNYSSELNVNALLLGDSALYLCASSLRRSGPSSYNSPLHFGNGTRLTVT.

The table lists this clone with a few counts. The CDR3 nucleotides are TGTGCCAGCAGTTACGGGACAGGCCTCCTCCACTTT. This sequence encodes CASSYGTGLLHF. The chain carries TRBV6-2 or TRBV6-3 and TRBJ1-6, with 8 positions matching TRBD1. Germline V lookup: CDR1 MNHEY, CDR2 SVGEGT. V shed 2 bases, J shed 15 bases, and the junction held 3 bases outside the gene matches. The CDR3 runs to 12 residues.